This paragraph reports one TCR beta chain. Its recognized antigen is unknown. No per-base quality is available; no much larger clone lies one base away. Compared with germline, V lacks 6 bases and J lacks 5 bases; bases without a gene match: 9. The CDR3 has 16 amino acids, counting the end cysteine and phenylalanine. Only the CDR3 region is kept as DNA, spanning 48 bases read in frame from base 1. For CDR1 and CDR2, the germline V gene lists MDHEN and SYDVKM. The cohort consisted of some 730 healthy bone marrow donors. Cohort members were all nominally healthy when sampled, although unrecorded immune exposures were likely present. The donor was CMV seronegative and belonged to the group of 350 to 400 seronegative cohort members. A peripheral blood sample was provided by each donor, and peripheral blood mononuclear cells were used for TCR beta sequencing. The Qiagen DNeasy Blood Extraction Kit was used to extract genomic DNA from the blood cell samples.

Library generation was performed with the immunoSEQ multiplex PCR assay. For the multiplex PCR, a mixture combining 60 forward primers for TCR Vbeta segments and 13 reverse primers for TCR Jbeta segments was used. The CDR3 region of rearranged TCR beta genes was amplified from genomic DNA with a multiplex PCR assay. The amplified TCR beta libraries were sequenced on the Illumina HiSeq System as 87-base-pair reads. The published analysis was carried out like this. A later analysis counted 75 million to 100 million unique TCR beta chains across the 670 or so repertoires, and around 12 million of these chains were shared by at least two donors. Raw reads were error-corrected and collapsed into unique sequences by a nearest-neighbor algorithm in which closely related sequences were merged to remove PCR and sequencing errors. Alignment of CDR3 sequences to IMGT reference sequences was used to assign V, D and J gene segments. For a sequence to be retained, at least a six-nucleotide match to both a V gene segment and a J gene segment was required. A rearrangement counted as productive if the CDR3 had no stop codons and remained in frame with V and J, and every other rearrangement counted as non-productive. Following IMGT convention, CDR3 was defined as the stretch from the second conserved V-encoded cysteine to the conserved J-encoded phenylalanine. The earlier analysis of fewer than 700 of the donors excluded sequences that lacked an unambiguous match to a single V gene segment. An earlier analysis of 550 to 650 of the donors classified V segments as functional when productive rearrangements were above 56.7% and as segregating when the standard deviation between donors was above 5%. A statistical classification framework was built to diagnose cytomegalovirus status from the catalog of TCR beta chain sequences. V and J gene assignment, in a later analysis, came from comparing TCR nucleotide sequences with IMGT/GENE-DB human TR gene sequences. Using the TCRdist pipeline, a later analysis assigned CDR3 sequences along with most-parsimonious VDJ recombination scenarios. In a later analysis, every TCR beta chain was defined by the combination of its CDR3 amino acid sequence and its V-gene family, and reads without a unique V-gene family were dropped. A later analysis removed roughly 590 highly shared, low-generation-probability nucleotide sequences to deal with suspected cross-contamination and a sequencing artifact. For each public chain, a later analysis derived a clonal expansion index from normalized ranks of inferred template counts within each repertoire. Generation probabilities in a later analysis came from a VDJ recombination model fitted to out-of-frame rearrangements, and those results were checked against IGoR. A later analysis scored TCR-TCR, TCR-HLA and TCR-CMV co-occurrence with hypergeometric tests, applying a repertoire-size bias correction to TCR pairs. In a later analysis, false discovery rates were estimated by permuting HLA or CMV assignments 20 times. A later analysis grouped co-occurring TCRs with DBSCAN, adding TCRdist sequence similarity when clustering within HLA-allele-positive subsets. Repertoires with fewer than 30,000 or more than 120,000 public chains were left out of co-occurrence clustering, as were about 5 repertoires with anomalous nucleotide sharing. As stored in TCRdb, this immuneACCESS dataset retains in-frame rearrangements with V and J assigned. A fraction of the clones does not appear; measured against another copy, unresolved V genes explain less than half of the discrepancy, and the remainder lacks a known reason. From that table come the V and J calls and clone size; the DNA was used to work out D and trimming. Present in this sample are roughly 150,000 clones, over 70% of which were seen just once. The ten largest account for 1.5% to 2% of the sample.

This record comes from a study of cytomegalovirus exposure and HLA in healthy donors (TCRdb year 2017). Turning to the overall study: According to an earlier analysis of 587 of the donors, roughly 180 million T cells yielded 117 million unique TCR beta sequences and about 280 Gb of sequence data. Roughly 300 gigabases of sequencing data and tens of millions of unique TCR sequences made up an early release that covered 640 HLA-typed donors. The genetic ancestry cluster associated with self-reported Caucasian donors included about four fifths of the roughly 400 genotyped donors. The aim of the study was to test whether cataloging public T cell receptors could identify signatures of past pathogen exposure. Using immunosequencing, the study profiled T cell repertoires from about 620 subjects and related those repertoires to cytomegalovirus serostatus. Besides the first cohort of around 670 subjects, a separate validation cohort made up of 120 different subjects was used. To predict cytomegalovirus infection status, the study brought together high-throughput TCR immunosequencing, statistical association of individual TCRs with disease status, and machine learning. A later analysis re-analyzed previously published TCR beta repertoires from about 730 donors and added high-resolution HLA genotyping to study TCR occurrence patterns. Rather than drawing on any new phenotypic data, the later analysis identified candidate immune exposures from TCR beta sequences and the way those sequences occurred across donors. An earlier analysis of around 540 of the donors applied high-throughput TCR beta sequencing to assess whether each TCR beta V gene segment acted as functional or pseudogenic. Donor age, sex, ethnicity and CMV serostatus were compiled alongside the repertoire data. Genome-wide SNP genotypes for about 55% of the roughly 670 donors were used in a later genetic analysis, which treated that subset as a discovery cohort. All discovery cohort repertoires had been generated on a single sequencing platform. HLA typing covered class I and class II loci at four-digit resolution. Typing coverage differed by locus: A, B, C, DRB1 and DQB1 were typed in roughly 620-630 donors, DQA1 in roughly 510, DPA1 in some 570, and DPB1 in 472. A handful of DR-DQ haplotypes were handled as single units for association and clustering because linkage in the cohort was strong. Across approximately 400 genotyped donors of the cohort, an average of roughly 250,000 unique TCR beta nucleotide sequences per donor were sequenced, and approximately 17% of those sequences were non-productive.

The investigation overall reported the following: The classifier was reported to diagnose cytomegalovirus status with high specificity and sensitivity in both the original cohort and the validation cohort. In a later analysis, TCR association rates were found to vary across HLA loci, with the most associated TCRs seen for DRB1 alleles and the fewest for HLA-C alleles. Compared with the roughly 720-donor mean, donors in an Asian-associated ancestry cluster had fewer N-insertions in productive TCRs, according to a later genetic analysis. Correlated functional status among segregating V segments might reflect linkage disequilibrium, but an unknown experimental factor could not be ruled out. CMV serostatus was the only immune exposure information available for the cohort. A few of the identified cytomegalovirus-associated TCR beta chains were confirmed in vitro to be specific for cytomegalovirus antigens. Presence/absence analyses assumed roughly uniform sequencing depth across donors, an assumption that may not hold. A further reported finding was that TCR beta sequences accurately predicted the HLA-A and HLA-B alleles for most subjects in the first cohort. In an earlier analysis of 587 of the donors, most TCR beta V segments appeared in productive rearrangements about 87% or about 30% of the time, broadly matching IMGT annotations. Because HLA typing was unavailable for some donors at each locus, only the typed subset was used in association tests. V-gene and J-gene trimming of TCR beta chains was associated with a missense DCLRE1C variant in a later genetic analysis, and the association was replicated in an independent cohort. Most TCR sequences were seen in very few donors, while some public TCRs were found in many individuals. Specific HLA alleles were associated with around 18,000 TCR beta sequences at a false discovery rate of 0.05 in a later analysis. The cohort was sequenced for TCR beta chains only, and without alpha or paired-chain data the features that could be detected were limited. According to the authors, the approach could potentially be generalized to other disease states and immunological phenotypes. Strong co-occurrence of HLA alleles, especially DR and DQ, made assigning TCR associations to individual alleles difficult. The earlier analysis of about 600 of the donors excluded roughly 17 rarely observed V segments, including chromosome 9 orphons, because counts were too low. A later analysis found that HLA-associated TCR beta chains were more clonally expanded and had lower generation probabilities than equally common non-associated chains. A cluster of highly shared sequence variants was judged likely to represent a technical artifact of the sequencing pipeline. Some IMGT-functional V segments, including TRBV6-2 and TRBV6-3, could not be distinguished by the 87-base-pair reads and were therefore excluded. Most CMV-associated TCR beta chains appeared to be HLA-restricted in a later analysis, and the HLA associations seemed to be driven largely by CMV exposure. Several of the top co-occurrence clusters appeared to be linked to parvovirus B19, influenza, CMV and Epstein-Barr virus, according to a later analysis. In the study, roughly 160 TCR beta chains were listed as associated with cytomegalovirus.

The sequence is built from TRBV28 and TRBJ2-2, and 10 bases in between align with TRBD2. Sequencing input: PBMCs. The sequence was collected from a middle-aged woman in good health and CMV-seronegative. The CDR3 region has the sequence CASRSPGTSVTGELFF. The DNA sequence is given as TGTGCCAGCAGGTCCCCCGGGACTAGCGTGACCGGGGAGCTGTTTTTT.